One TCR beta chain is described in this entry. This sample was taken from a study of blood T cells in healthy people across ages. CDR1 and CDR2 from the germline V gene are SGHRS and YFSETQ. The V end was cut by 4 bases, the J end by 2 bases, with 13 bases between. This CDR3 contains 14 residues. Through a sample-barcoded 5' primer and a J-beta primer mix, a second PCR was run for roughly 7 to 12 cycles. One entry per CDR3 protein, called by TCRdb with MiXCR from the 5' RACE reads. The repertoire includes hundreds of thousands of distinct CDR3 sequences, approximately 55% of them detected once, and 41% sits in the top ten.

This receptor was identified in a man older than 75 in good health. The gene calls are TRBV5-1 and TRBJ2-7; D gene ambiguous. The sequenced sample was blood. DNA for the CDR3: TGCGCCAGCAGCCACGGATCGACGGCCTACGAGCAGTACTTC. As protein: CASSHGSTAYEQYF. The full variable domain, its missing parts supplied by reference TRBV5-1 and TRBJ2-7, is KAGVTQTPRYLIKTRGQQVTLSCSPISGHRSVSWYQQTPGQGLQFLFEYFSETQRNKGNFPGRFSGRQFSNSRSEMNVSTLELGDSALYLCASSHGSTAYEQYFGPGTRLTVT.